The clone carrying this TCR beta chain was observed many times. Its antigen is unidentified. Each CDR3 protein is one row after TCRdb ran MiXCR on the 5' RACE reads. This table has approximately 100,000 distinct CDR3 sequences, almost 8.5% appearing once. Trimming cost V 4 bases and J 4 bases; bases outside gene matches: 8. The CDR3 has 14 residues. Per the germline V gene, CDR1 is DFQATT and CDR2 is SNEGSKA (reference sequence). The data originate from a study of CD8 T cells in ankylosing spondylitis. Study-level findings and limits: Among TCR beta sequences, a motif of eight highly homologous variants appeared characteristic of ankylosing spondylitis blood. Enrichment of disease-linked clones was reportedly significant in matched ankylosing spondylitis synovial fluid.

The sequence was collected from a male donor with ankylosing spondylitis or in good health (not recorded which). The chain carries TRBV20-1 and TRBJ1-1; 8 positions agree with TRBD1. Sequences were obtained from blood, either unsorted or a sorted T cell fraction (not recorded which). For the CDR3, the DNA is TGCAGTGCTACCCAAACAGGGGGTGGCACTGAAGCTTTCTTT. Protein: CSATQTGGGTEAFF.